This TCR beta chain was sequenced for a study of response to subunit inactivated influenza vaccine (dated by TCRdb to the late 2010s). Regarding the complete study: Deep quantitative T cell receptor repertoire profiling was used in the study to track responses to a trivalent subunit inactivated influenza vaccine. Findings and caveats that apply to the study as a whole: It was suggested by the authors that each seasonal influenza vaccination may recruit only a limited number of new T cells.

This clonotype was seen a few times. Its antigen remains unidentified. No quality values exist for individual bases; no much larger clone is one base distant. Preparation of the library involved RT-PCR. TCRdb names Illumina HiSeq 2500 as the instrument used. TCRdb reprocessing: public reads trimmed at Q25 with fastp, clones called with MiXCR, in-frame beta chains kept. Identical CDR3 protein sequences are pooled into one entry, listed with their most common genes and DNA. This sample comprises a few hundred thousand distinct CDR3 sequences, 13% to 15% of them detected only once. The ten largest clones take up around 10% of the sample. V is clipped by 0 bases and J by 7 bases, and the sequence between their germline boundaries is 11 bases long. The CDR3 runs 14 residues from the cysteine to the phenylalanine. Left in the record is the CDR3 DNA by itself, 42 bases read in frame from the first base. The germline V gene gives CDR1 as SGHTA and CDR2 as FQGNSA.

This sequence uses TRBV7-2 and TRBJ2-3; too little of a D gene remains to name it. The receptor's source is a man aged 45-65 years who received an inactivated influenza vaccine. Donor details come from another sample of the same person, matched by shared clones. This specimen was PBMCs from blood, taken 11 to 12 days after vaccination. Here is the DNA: TGTGCCAGCAGCTTAGCGGGTCCCGTAAATACGCAGTATTTT. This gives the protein CASSLAGPVNTQYF.